This T cell receptor (beta chain) was observed in a study of OX40 agonist ivuxolimab in advanced cancers. Germline loops: CDR1 MNHEY, CDR2 SMNVEV (reference sequence). The CDR3 runs 13 residues. Trimming took 5 bases from V and 2 from J; bases not matched to a gene: 2. The method was immunoSEQ multiplex PCR; TCRdb's version includes in-frame clones alone and lacks a portion of them. The repertoire consists of 92,000 or so clones, with under 90% occurring once and the leading ten covering under 6.5%. As for this clone: Antigen: not known.

Study-level points and caveats: With doses of 0.1 to 3.0 mg/kg, CD4+ and CD8+ blood T cells had undergone clonal expansion by week 6. CD8+ T cells showed, on average, more clonal expansion than CD4+ cells.

This chain connects TRBV27 to TRBJ1-2; 7 bases fit TRBD1. The clonotype originates from an adult with an advanced solid tumor such as melanoma, head and neck, liver or kidney cancer. The sample was CD4+ or CD8+ T cells sorted from blood, taken in a trial of the OX40 agonist ivuxolimab. CDR3 in amino acids: CASSQDRNYGYTF. The CDR3 coding sequence is TGTGCCAGCAGTCAGGACAGGAACTATGGCTACACCTTC.